This T cell receptor (beta chain) was obtained from a study of metastatic and nonmetastatic thyroid tumors. About the research overall: The authors compared repertoires across blood and tumor or nodule tissue from malignant and benign thyroid patients.

CDR3 length equals 13 residues. The V end was cut by 7 bases, the J end by 7 bases, with 15 bases between. The germline V gene encodes CDR1 SGHVS and CDR2 FNYEAQ. TCRdb re-clonotyped the PCR reads through MiXCR. The sample yields 25,000 to 30,000 clones, about 4.1% seen once. This clone has just a few counts. Thyroid surgery was performed in patients who had received no treatment beforehand. The receptor was derived from a female donor with papillary thyroid cancer or a benign thyroid nodule (not recorded which). Some clones in this sample may be carry-over from other donors' samples. Sequences were obtained from blood. V is TRBV7-6 and J is TRBJ2-3; D could derive from TRBD1 or TRBD2 (5 bases each). The CDR3 spells CASISERTYTQYF. Here the CDR3 DNA reads TGTGCCAGCATCTCTGAGCGGACATATACGCAGTATTTT.